Shown below are 2 T cell receptor beta chains from a single sample sequenced in a study of shared clonotypes between healthy human individuals. Data came from immunoSEQ multiplex PCR; TCRdb stores just in-frame clones and leaves some out. The sample lists around 2,000,000 clones, about 95% seen once, with 0.9% to 1.4% in the top ten. The naive CD8 fraction comprised CD45RO-negative cells positively selected for CCR7 and excluded terminally differentiated effector memory CD45RA+ cells. Sequencing was carried out using naive CD8+ T cells sorted from blood. The receptors come from a man younger than 35 in good health.

The chain uses TRBV29-1 and TRBJ2-6; D unclear. Germline CDR1 reads SQVTM; CDR2 reads ANQGSEA. The CDR3 extends over 16 amino acids. Deletions cut 0 bases from V and 4 bases from J, with 13 bases between. CDR3 loop: CSVEDLAGSGANVLTF. Written as DNA, the CDR3 is TGCAGCGTTGAAGATCTTGCAGGATCCGGGGCCAACGTCCTGACTTTC.

Of note for this clone: Additional DNA sequences in this sample encode the identical CDR3. The V gene is TRBV6-5, the J gene TRBJ2-7, with D perhaps matching TRBD2 (6 bases). Germline values: CDR1 MNHEY, CDR2 SVGAGI. This CDR3 spans 14 amino acids. V lost 2 bases to trimming and J lost 2 bases, with 10 bases between them. Written as DNA, the CDR3 is TGTGCCAGCAGTTACGGTAGCGGAGCCTACGAGCAGTACTTC. Its protein product is CASSYGSGAYEQYF.